This T cell receptor (beta chain) was sequenced for a study of CXCR3-negative and CXCR3-positive naive CD8 T cells. Germline CDR1 PRHDT, CDR2 FYEKMQ (reference sequence). CDR3 size: 17 residues. Comments on this clonotype: The antigen is unknown.

Whole-study results and caveats: CXCR3-positive naive cells carried more hydrophobic TRB CDR3s than CXCR3-negative naive cells did. Post-cryopreservation CXCR3 expression was partly diminished, and the bulk of assays employed fresh PBMCs. Comparably high diversity was seen in both naive subsets, and much lower diversity in memory CD8+ cells.

UMI-labeled 5' RACE TRB cDNA libraries were prepared from the cells. TCRdb reprocessed the 5' RACE reads, with one entry per CDR3 protein and no DNA. The sample totals 150,000 to 180,000 distinct CDR3 sequences. This chain uses TRBV13 with TRBJ1-6; no DNA is available, so the TRBD1 call from TCRdb remains unchecked. Sequencing was performed on naive CXCR3+ CD8+ T cells from blood. The subset is: CD45RO-CCR7+CD27+CD95- naive CD8+ T cells expressing CXCR3 (TNR3+). This clonotype was sampled from a human donor in good health. Some clones in this sample may be carry-over from other donors' samples. The CDR3 region is CASSYLPEGQGNSPLHF. Combining the CDR3 with reference TRBV13 and TRBJ1-6 gives the whole variable domain AAGVIQSPRHLIKEKRETATLKCYPIPRHDTVYWYQQGPGQDPQFLISFYEKMQSDKGSIPDRFSAQQFSDYHSELNMSSLELGDSALYFCASSYLPEGQGNSPLHFGNGTRLTVT.